A single sample gave rise to the 16 T cell receptor beta chains below, sequenced in a study of T cell responses to AZD1222 COVID-19 vaccine. Assay: immunoSEQ multiplex PCR; the TCRdb copy retains only in-frame clones and omits some. The table shows some 140,000 clones, with more than 90% occurring only once. The sequences come from peripheral blood, collected 28 days after the second AZD1222 dose. The receptors come from an adult who received the AZD1222 COVID-19 vaccine.

With respect to this clone: The sample contains more than one DNA sequence encoding this CDR3. The chain employs TRBV18 and TRBJ2-1, with D unclear. Trimming cost V 2 bases and J 5 bases, with 1 base left between them. Looked up from germline, CDR1 is KGHSH and CDR2 is LQKENI. The CDR3 is 11 amino acids. The CDR3 loop reads CASSPNNEQFF. The CDR3 nucleotides are TGTGCCAGCTCACCAAACAATGAGCAGTTCTTC.

The rearrangement joins TRBV6-6 to TRBJ1-5; unclear D gene. From germline, CDR1 is MNHNY and CDR2 SVGAGI (reference sequence). CDR3 length: 15 amino acids. Between the trimmed V and J ends, which lost 3 bases and 1 base, there was a span of 10 bases. CDR3 sequence: CASSYGQLSNQPQHF. The CDR3 DNA follows: TGTGCCAGCAGTTATGGGCAACTAAGCAATCAGCCCCAGCATTTT.

This chain uses TRBV4-2 with TRBJ2-7; 10 bases are a match to TRBD1. This CDR3 contains 15 residues. The V gene end was trimmed by 4 bases and the J gene end by 3 bases; junction bases not matched to a gene: 6. The germline V gene encodes CDR1 LGHNA and CDR2 YNFKEQ. The CDR3 nucleotides read TGTGCCAGCAGCCCTCGACAGGGGGCGTTCTACGAGCAGTACTTC. Protein sequence: CASSPRQGAFYEQYF.

This clone was counted a single time. The V and J genes are TRBV5-1 and TRBJ1-3; D is undetermined. V lost 5 bases to trimming and J lost 4 bases, with 13 bases between them. The germline CDR1 and CDR2 sequences are SGHRS and YFSETQ. This CDR3 has 14 amino acids. In nucleotides, the CDR3 is TGCGCCAGCAGTCTGGAGAGGGAGGGAAACACCATATATTTT. Translation: CASSLEREGNTIYF.

V is TRBV5-1 and J is TRBJ2-1; D unclear. The V and J ends lost 0 bases and 6 bases respectively, with 10 bases between them. This CDR3 is 14 amino acids long. Per the germline V gene, CDR1 is SGHRS and CDR2 is YFSETQ. DNA of the CDR3: TGCGCCAGCAGCTTGGTAAGGGTAAGCAATGAGCAGTTCTTC. This codes for CASSLVRVSNEQFF.

The V gene is TRBV18, the J gene TRBJ2-3; D remains unclear. CDR1 is KGHSH, CDR2 LQKENI, per germline. The CDR3 totals 15 residues. The V end lost 0 bases, the J end lost 4 bases, and 11 bases lay between the germline ends. CDR3 protein: CASSPPIRPADTQYF. CDR3 sequence (DNA): TGTGCCAGCTCACCACCCATTAGACCAGCAGATACGCAGTATTTT.

V and J are TRBV12-5 and TRBJ2-2, with 11 nucleotides matching TRBD1. Trimming removed 0 bases from V and 5 bases from J; junction bases left unmatched: 5. The CDR3 length is 17 residues. Germline V gives CDR1 LGHNT, CDR2 FRNRAP. The CDR3 here is CASGLVVGQGVTGELFF. DNA of the CDR3: TGTGCTAGTGGTTTGGTCGTGGGACAGGGGGTTACCGGGGAGCTGTTTTTT.

The CDR3 sequence: CASSLGGGGDTQYF. The CDR3 DNA is TGTGCCAGCAGCTTGGGAGGGGGCGGAGATACGCAGTATTTT. The chain recombines TRBV5-5 with TRBJ2-3; 7 bases match TRBD1. Trimming took 0 bases from V and 5 from J; bases not matched to a gene: 3. Germline V CDR1 and CDR2: SGHKS, YYEKEE (reference sequence). This CDR3 spans 14 amino acids.

The chain combines TRBV27 with TRBJ1-4; TRBD1 is a possible D gene (6 bases). The CDR3 runs 15 residues. V was shortened by 5 bases and J by 7 bases, with 17 bases between the two germline ends. Germline assignment: CDR1 MNHEY and CDR2 SMNVEV (reference sequence). The CDR3 loop is CASSPYPDRPEKLFF. CDR3 sequence (DNA): TGTGCCAGCAGTCCCTACCCCGACAGGCCTGAAAAACTGTTTTTT.

The gene calls are TRBV7-2 and TRBJ2-5, with D maybe TRBD1 (6 bases). The CDR3 is 13 residues long. Trimming cost V 4 bases and J 2 bases, with 8 bases left between them. Germline V gene sequence: CDR1 SGHTA, CDR2 FQGNSA. The CDR3 sequence: CASSSRGQETQYF. The CDR3 nucleotides are TGTGCCAGCAGCTCGAGGGGGCAAGAGACCCAGTACTTC. Drawing the rest from reference TRBV7-2 and TRBJ2-5, the complete variable domain is GAGVSQSPSNKVTEKGKDVELRCDPISGHTALYWYRQSLGQGLEFLIYFQGNSAPDKSGLPSDRFSAERTGGSVSTLTIQRTQQEDSAVYLCASSSRGQETQYFGPGTRLLVL.

Note on this clone: The same CDR3 also results from other DNA sequences found in this sample. The rearrangement uses TRBV7-2 and TRBJ1-1, with D hard to call. Germline assignment: CDR1 SGHTA and CDR2 FQGNSA. With 4 bases removed from V and 2 bases from J, the gap between germline ends came to 8 bases. The CDR3 runs to 13 residues. The chain's CDR3 is CASSSDRNTEAFF. As DNA, the CDR3 is TGTGCCAGCAGCTCAGATAGAAACACTGAAGCTTTCTTT.

V is TRBV4-1 and J is TRBJ1-2; D gene uncertain. Between the trimmed V and J ends, which lost 2 bases and 8 bases, there was a span of 12 bases. Germline V gene data show CDR1 as MGHRA and CDR2 as YSYEKL. This CDR3 has 13 residues. The CDR3 sequence: CASSQPVGYGYTF. Here the CDR3 DNA reads TGCGCCAGCAGCCAACCCGTTGGGTACGGCTACACCTTC.

The gene calls are TRBV19 and TRBJ1-6; TRBD1 is a possible D gene (6 bases). Germline V gives CDR1 LNHDA, CDR2 SQIVND (reference sequence). The CDR3 contains 13 residues. Trimming stripped 3 bases from V and 10 bases from J, with 10 bases between. The CDR3 DNA follows: TGTGCCAGTAGTATCCAGGGGCGCTCACCCCTCCACTTT. Translating it yields CASSIQGRSPLHF.

The chain employs TRBV6-5 and TRBJ2-7, with D maybe TRBD1 (5 bases). Germline loops: CDR1 MNHEY, CDR2 SVGAGI. CDR3 length: 13 amino acids. The V end lost 2 bases, the J end lost 3 bases, and 8 bases lay between the germline ends. The CDR3 spells CASSYRQGYEQYV. CDR3 DNA: TGTGCCAGCAGTTACCGGCAGGGCTACGAGCAGTACGTC.

The chain recombines TRBV2 with TRBJ1-4; maybe TRBD1 (6 bases). V was shortened by 2 bases and J by 10 bases, with 14 bases between the two germline ends. The CDR3 has 14 amino acids. Per the germline V gene, CDR1 is SNHLY and CDR2 is FYNNEI. In nucleotides, the CDR3 is TGTGCCAGCAGTGAAAATGAGACAGGTGGAAAACTGTTTTTT. Its protein product is CASSENETGGKLFF.

The J gene is TRBJ1-4, the V gene TRBV30, with D perhaps TRBD1 (5 bases). V lost 1 base and J 0 bases, leaving 12 bases between the germline ends. This CDR3 comprises 16 residues. Germline V lookup: CDR1 GTSNPN, CDR2 SVGIG (reference sequence). The CDR3 spells CAWSALRGPTNEKLFF. Here the CDR3 DNA reads TGTGCCTGGAGTGCCCTGAGGGGTCCAACTAATGAAAAACTGTTTTTT. The variable domain in full, with the rest retrieved from reference TRBV30 and TRBJ1-4, is SQTIHQWPATLVQPVGSPLSLECTVEGTSNPNLYWYRQAAGRGLQLLFYSVGIGQISSEVPQNLSASRPQDRQFILSSKKLLLSDSGFYLCAWSALRGPTNEKLFFGSGTQLSVL.